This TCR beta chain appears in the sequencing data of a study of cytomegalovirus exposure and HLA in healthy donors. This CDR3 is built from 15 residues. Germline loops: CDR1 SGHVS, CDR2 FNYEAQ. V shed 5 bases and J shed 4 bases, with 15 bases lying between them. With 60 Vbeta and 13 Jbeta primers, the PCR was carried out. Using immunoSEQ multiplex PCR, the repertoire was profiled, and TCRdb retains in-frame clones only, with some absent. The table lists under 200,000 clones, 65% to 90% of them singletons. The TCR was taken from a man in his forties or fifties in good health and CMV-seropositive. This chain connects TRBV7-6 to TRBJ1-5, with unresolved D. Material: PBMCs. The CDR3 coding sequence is TGTGCCAGCAGCCAAGGCGGGCAGAGAAATCAGCCCCAGCATTTT. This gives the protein CASSQGGQRNQPQHF.